This entry lists 7 T cell receptor beta chains sequenced from one sample in a study of T cell responses to AZD1222 COVID-19 vaccine. Method: immunoSEQ multiplex PCR; TCRdb's copy keeps in-frame clones and lacks some. The sample yields fewer than 110,000 clones, approximately 90% seen once. The sample consisted of peripheral blood, taken on day 0 of AZD1222 vaccination. The receptors shown here come from an adult in good health.

The chain carries TRBV24-1 and TRBJ1-2; 9 bases are a match to TRBD1. Unmatched junction bases numbered 6, after V lost 7 bases and J lost 4 bases. The CDR3 spans 14 residues. CDR1 KGHDR and CDR2 SFDVKD come from the germline V gene. The CDR3 bases are TGTGCCACCAGCCCCGGGACAGGGACCTATGGCTACACCTTC. It specifies CATSPGTGTYGYTF.

The chain employs TRBV7-2 and TRBJ1-2; D not resolved. Trimming took 5 bases from V and 10 from J, leaving 17 bases between them. Germline-derived CDR1 and CDR2 are SGHTA and FQGNSA. The CDR3 has 13 amino acids. CDR3 region: CASSPERRDVYTF. The CDR3 DNA is TGTGCCAGCAGCCCAGAGCGGAGGGATGTCTACACCTTC.

The chain joins TRBV3-1 (or the pseudogene TRBV3-2) to TRBJ1-2; possibly TRBD1 for D (5 bases). Per germline, CDR1 LGHDT and CDR2 YNNKEL (reference sequence). CDR3 length: 19 amino acids. Trimming took 0 bases from V and 8 from J, leaving 28 bases between them. CDR3 in DNA: TGTGCCAGCAGCCAAGATCCCCCTTGGGGCGGGGATAACTATAGGGGCTACACCTTC. Translating gives CASSQDPPWGGDNYRGYTF.

This clone was seen a single time. V usage is TRBV6-2 or TRBV6-3 and J usage is TRBJ1-2; 12 positions match TRBD1. V lost 2 bases and J lost 4; bases outside the gene matches: 2. CDR3 size: 15 residues. CDR1 is MNHEY and CDR2 is SVGEGT in the germline V gene. In DNA, the CDR3 is TGTGCCAGCAGTTACCCGGGACAGGGGGCCTATGGCTACACCTTC. Translation gives CASSYPGQGAYGYTF.

This clone has a handful of counts. This chain uses TRBV19 with TRBJ1-1, with D unclear. Germline V gives CDR1 LNHDA, CDR2 SQIVND (reference sequence). The CDR3 is 13 amino acids. Trimming shortened V by 10 bases and J by 0 bases, and 12 bases separated the two germline ends. The CDR3 is CATTMGMNTEAFF. The CDR3 region has the DNA TGTGCCACTACAATGGGGATGAACACTGAAGCTTTCTTT.

J is TRBJ1-4 and V is TRBV28, with D unresolved. V was trimmed by 3 bases and J by 5 bases, leaving 7 bases between them. The CDR3 consists of 13 residues. Looked up from germline, CDR1 is MDHEN and CDR2 is SYDVKM. This chain's CDR3 is CASSLSQNEKLFF. The CDR3 DNA reads TGTGCCAGCAGTTTGTCCCAAAATGAAAAACTGTTTTTT.

The rearrangement uses TRBV28 and TRBJ2-7; no reliable D call. Germline CDR1 is MDHEN and CDR2 is SYDVKM. The CDR3 sequence is 13 residues long. The V end lost 6 bases, the J end lost 6 bases, and 15 bases lay between the germline ends. CDR3 sequence: CASSRRTGPEQYF. In nucleotides, the CDR3 is TGTGCCAGCAGCCGCCGGACGGGTCCCGAGCAGTACTTC.